Each of the 31 T cell receptor beta chains below was sequenced from the same sample in a study of blood T cell repertoires in COVID-19 (dated by TCRdb to 2020 to 2021). Library prep was done by the immunoSEQ multiplex PCR assay. TCRdb mirrors the immuneACCESS table, restricted to in-frame sequences. Some clones are absent from its copies; in checked studies, under half trace to an unresolved V gene, and the reason for the others is unknown. For this sample the table gives about 100,000 clones, of which around 90% were detected only once. The ten largest clones represent 5% of the sample. The sequenced material came from peripheral blood. These receptors all come from a human donor in a cohort sampled during active COVID-19.

V gene TRBV7-2 combines with J gene TRBJ2-7, with 10 bases aligning to TRBD2. The CDR3 has 17 residues. Germline CDR1 reads SGHTA; CDR2 reads FQGNSA. Trimming removed 1 base from V and 2 bases from J; junction bases left unmatched: 8. The CDR3: CASSLEVSGRRPYEQYF. The CDR3, as DNA: TGTGCCAGCAGCTTAGAGGTTAGCGGGAGGCGCCCCTACGAGCAGTACTTC.

The J gene is TRBJ2-5, the V gene TRBV19, with a possible D match to TRBD2 (5 bases). CDR1 is LNHDA, CDR2 SQIVND, per germline (reference sequence). V shed 4 bases and J shed 0 bases, with 6 bases lying between them. The length of the CDR3 is 13 residues. The CDR3: CASSRRDQETQYF. CDR3 sequence (DNA): TGTGCCAGTAGTAGGCGGGACCAAGAGACCCAGTACTTC.

The chain couples TRBV25-1 to TRBJ1-1; D gene ambiguous. CDR3 length: 13 amino acids. The germline gives CDR1 MGHDK, CDR2 SYGVNS. V was pared by 6 bases and J by 2 bases, with 10 bases between. Here the CDR3 reads CASSTAGNTEAFF. The DNA for the CDR3 is TGTGCCAGCAGCACCGCAGGAAACACTGAAGCTTTCTTT.

The rearrangement uses TRBV9 and TRBJ2-5; 7 nucleotides line up with TRBD2. With V trimmed by 0 bases and J by 3 bases, 8 bases remained unmatched. Germline-derived CDR1 and CDR2 are SGDLS and YYNGEE. The CDR3 length is 16 residues. CDR3 region: CASSVGPASGEETQYF. As DNA, the CDR3 is TGTGCCAGCAGCGTAGGTCCTGCTAGCGGAGAAGAGACCCAGTACTTC.

V usage is TRBV2 and J usage is TRBJ2-3; 8 positions match TRBD1. The CDR3 loop spans 14 amino acids. V trimming: 5 bases; J trimming: 2 bases; junction bases outside the gene matches: 3. Germline CDR1 reads SNHLY; CDR2 reads FYNNEI. The CDR3: CASSWTGHTDTQYF. The CDR3 nucleotides are TGTGCCAGCAGTTGGACAGGGCACACAGATACGCAGTATTTT.

CDR3 nucleotide sequence: TGTGCCAGCAGCTTGGAGGGGACTAACACTGAAGCTTTCTTT. Its translation is CASSLEGTNTEAFF. The V call is TRBV5-6, the J call TRBJ1-1; D might be TRBD1 (5 bases). This CDR3 has 14 amino acids. CDR1 is SGHDT and CDR2 is YYEEEE in the germline V gene. V gave up 0 bases and J gave up 2 bases, with 8 bases separating them. Supplemented by reference TRBV5-6 and TRBJ1-1, the full variable domain reads DAGVTQSPTHLIKTRGQQVTLRCSPKSGHDTVSWYQQALGQGPQFIFQYYEEEERQRGNFPDRFSGHQFPNYSSELNVNALLLGDSALYLCASSLEGTNTEAFFGQGTRLTVV.

This chain links TRBV10-3 with TRBJ1-4; D gene unclear. The CDR3 has 13 residues. The germline gives CDR1 ENHRY, CDR2 SYGVKD. Trimming took 5 bases from V and 4 from J, leaving 8 bases between them. CDR3 residues: CAISQQFNEKLFF. The CDR3 nucleotides read TGTGCCATCAGTCAACAATTTAATGAAAAACTGTTTTTT.

V and J are TRBV28 and TRBJ2-1, with 8 positions matching TRBD2. V shed 8 bases and J 6 bases; nucleotides not matched to a gene: 9. From germline, CDR1 is MDHEN and CDR2 SYDVKM. The CDR3 has 14 residues. The CDR3 bases are TGTGCCAGCGGGAGCGGGAGTCTGGGCAATGAGCAGTTCTTC. Encoded protein: CASGSGSLGNEQFF.

This chain connects TRBV4-2 to TRBJ2-1, with unresolved D. CDR1 LGHNA and CDR2 YNFKEQ come from the germline V gene. There are 14 residues in the CDR3. V was shortened by 1 base and J by 4 bases, with 8 bases between the two germline ends. The CDR3 DNA sequence: TGTGCCAGCAGCCAAGGTCTGACTTACAATGAGCAGTTCTTC. It encodes CASSQGLTYNEQFF.

The chain has TRBV27 and TRBJ2-7; D is unclear. The germline V and J ends were trimmed by 1 base and 5 bases, with 12 bases remaining between them. The germline gives CDR1 MNHEY, CDR2 SMNVEV (reference sequence). The CDR3 length is 14 residues. DNA for the CDR3: TGTGCCAGCAGTTTATACGCCGAGAGTGACGAGCAGTACTTC. Its protein product is CASSLYAESDEQYF.

This clone was seen only a few times. The gene calls are TRBV7-2 and TRBJ2-7; maybe TRBD2 (5 bases). The CDR3 covers 15 residues. In germline, CDR1 is SGHTA, CDR2 FQGNSA. Trimming stripped 3 bases from V and 4 bases from J, with 16 bases between. In nucleotides, the CDR3 is TGTGCCAGCAGCTTCTCCGGACGGGGAAATTACGAGCAGTACTTC. This translates into CASSFSGRGNYEQYF.

V and J are TRBV2 and TRBJ1-5; D not certain. The V and J ends lost 3 bases and 0 bases respectively, with 6 bases between them. This CDR3 has 14 residues. CDR1 is SNHLY and CDR2 is FYNNEI in the germline V gene. CDR3 region: CASSDQNSNQPQHF. As DNA, the CDR3 is TGTGCCAGCAGTGACCAGAATAGCAATCAGCCCCAGCATTTT.

V gene TRBV7-9 combines with J gene TRBJ1-2; D not certain. The CDR3 runs 12 residues. Trimming pared 6 bases from V and 4 bases from J, leaving 9 bases between. The germline CDR1 and CDR2 sequences are SEHNR and FQNEAQ (reference sequence). CDR3 in amino acids: CASSPPGYGYTF. DNA of the CDR3: TGTGCCAGCAGTCCTCCGGGCTATGGCTACACCTTC. The full variable domain, rest sourced from reference TRBV7-9 and TRBJ1-2, is DTGVSQNPRHKITKRGQNVTFRCDPISEHNRLYWYRQTLGQGPEFLTYFQNEAQLEKSRLLSDRFSAERPKGSFSTLEIQRTEQGDSAMYLCASSPPGYGYTFGSGTRLTVV.

The chain recombines TRBV19 with TRBJ1-2; possible D gene TRBD1, 6 bases. V lost 4 bases and J lost 0, with 9 bases in between. This CDR3 contains 14 residues. Per the germline V gene, CDR1 is LNHDA and CDR2 is SQIVND (reference sequence). The DNA of the CDR3 is TGTGCCAGTAGTAGGGCAGGGGCTAACTATGGCTACACCTTC. Amino acid sequence: CASSRAGANYGYTF.

This clone was seen a few times. The V gene is TRBV4-1, the J gene TRBJ2-7; no definite D call. The CDR3 runs to 12 residues. CDR1 MGHRA and CDR2 YSYEKL come from the germline V gene. The V end lost 1 base, the J end lost 7 bases, and 8 bases lay between the germline ends. CDR3 DNA: TGCGCCAGCAGCCAAGTGCGAGGAGAGCAGTACTTC. The encoded protein is CASSQVRGEQYF.

This chain connects TRBV18 to TRBJ2-1; tentative D call: TRBD2 (6 bases). V lost 2 bases to trimming and J lost 3 bases, with 14 bases between them. The length of the CDR3 is 16 residues. The germline gives CDR1 KGHSH, CDR2 LQKENI. This chain's CDR3 is CASSPGGGANYNEQFF. CDR3 nucleotide sequence: TGTGCCAGCTCACCAGGGGGAGGCGCGAACTACAATGAGCAGTTCTTC.

This chain links TRBV29-1 with TRBJ1-2; 9 nucleotides line up with TRBD1. The CDR3 runs to 13 residues. CDR1 and CDR2 (germline): SQVTM, ANQGSEA. V was clipped by 6 bases and J by 10 bases; unmatched bases: 12. The CDR3 here is CSVEGQGFGFYTF. As DNA, the CDR3 is TGCAGCGTAGAGGGACAGGGTTTTGGATTCTACACCTTC.

This sequence joins TRBV19 and TRBJ2-3; TRBD2 aligns across 14 bases. The CDR3 loop spans 18 amino acids. The germline CDR1 and CDR2 sequences are LNHDA and SQIVND (reference sequence). J was trimmed by 4 bases and V by 8 bases; bases with no gene match: 14. As DNA, the CDR3 is TGTGCCAGTGGACGCCCGGGACTAGCGGGAGTGTTGTCAGATACGCAGTATTTT. It encodes CASGRPGLAGVLSDTQYF. The full variable domain, its missing parts supplied by reference TRBV19 and TRBJ2-3, is DGGITQSPKYLFRKEGQNVTLSCEQNLNHDAMYWYRQDPGQGLRLIYYSQIVNDFQKGDIAEGYSVSREKKESFPLTVTSAQKNPTAFYLCASGRPGLAGVLSDTQYFGPGTRLTVL.

The J gene is TRBJ2-3, the V gene TRBV11-3, with 8 bases aligning to TRBD2. The CDR3 has 15 amino acids. Germline assignment: CDR1 SGHNT and CDR2 YENEEA. V gave up 5 bases and J gave up 6 bases; unmatched junction bases: 10. CDR3 sequence (DNA): TGTGCCAGCAGCGTAACCGCGGGAGGCTCGGATACGCAGTATTTT. It encodes CASSVTAGGSDTQYF.

This chain's CDR3 is CASSLGDGTSTDTQYF. DNA of the CDR3: TGTGCCAGCAGCTTAGGAGACGGGACTAGCACAGATACGCAGTATTTT. V is TRBV11-3 and J is TRBJ2-3; a weak D match, TRBD2 (6 bases). Trimming shortened V by 1 base and J by 0 bases, and 11 bases separated the two germline ends. CDR1 SGHNT and CDR2 YENEEA come from the germline V gene. The CDR3 is 16 amino acids.

V is TRBV6-5 and J is TRBJ2-7; a weak D match, TRBD1 (6 bases). Looked up from germline, CDR1 is MNHEY and CDR2 is SVGAGI. V lost 2 bases and J lost 2, with 10 bases in between. The CDR3 runs 14 residues. DNA for the CDR3: TGTGCCAGCAGTTACATGGACAGAGCCTACGAGCAGTACTTC. Its protein is CASSYMDRAYEQYF.

This clone was observed a single time. V gene TRBV28 combines with J gene TRBJ1-4; 7 bases agree with TRBD1. The V and J ends lost 8 bases and 0 bases, in that order; junction bases with no gene match: 6. The CDR3 extends over 15 amino acids. Germline V gene sequence: CDR1 MDHEN, CDR2 SYDVKM. The DNA of the CDR3 is TGTGCCAGCGGGACAGCTGGAGCAACTAATGAAAAACTGTTTTTT. It codes for CASGTAGATNEKLFF.

This chain connects TRBV19 to TRBJ1-2; 8 bases align to TRBD1. The CDR3 runs 14 residues. Germline V lookup: CDR1 LNHDA, CDR2 SQIVND (reference sequence). After removal of 9 bases from V and 8 bases from J, the junction contained 14 bases not matched to a gene. DNA for the CDR3: TGTGCCAGCCGAACAGGAGGACAGGGTAAAGGCTACACCTTC. Amino acids: CASRTGGQGKGYTF.

The V gene is TRBV9, the J gene TRBJ1-2, with 8 bases matching TRBD1. CDR3 length: 16 residues. Germline-derived CDR1 and CDR2 are SGDLS and YYNGEE. Trimming removed 2 bases from V and 4 bases from J; junction bases left unmatched: 10. The CDR3 reads CASSVHGQGNLYGYTF. DNA of the CDR3: TGTGCCAGCAGCGTGCATGGACAGGGCAACCTCTATGGCTACACCTTC.

In its sample, this clone was seen once. V is TRBV2 and J is TRBJ2-1; D ambiguous. The germline CDR1 and CDR2 sequences are SNHLY and FYNNEI. Trimming pared 6 bases from V and 8 bases from J, leaving 17 bases between. The CDR3 extends over 14 amino acids. The CDR3 nucleotides are TGTGCCAGCAGCTCCCCACACGGGTTCCATGAGCAGTTCTTC. This sequence encodes CASSSPHGFHEQFF.

CDR3 in amino acids: CASVSSENTIYF. The CDR3 DNA reads TGTGCCAGCGTTAGTAGTGAAAACACCATATATTTT. The chain has TRBV28 and TRBJ1-3; D is unclear. The CDR3 sequence is 12 residues long. V dropped 8 bases and J dropped 6 bases, with 11 bases sitting between them. From germline, CDR1 is MDHEN and CDR2 SYDVKM. The whole variable domain, filled in from reference TRBV28 and TRBJ1-3, reads DVKVTQSSRYLVKRTGEKVFLECVQDMDHENMFWYRQDPGLGLRLIYFSYDVKMKEKGDIPEGYSVSREKKERFSLILESASTNQTSMYLCASVSSENTIYFGEGSWLTVV.

The chain has TRBV6-1 and TRBJ2-7; D gene ambiguous. CDR1 and CDR2 from the germline V gene are MNHNS and SASEGT. The germline V and J ends were trimmed by 0 bases and 4 bases, with 7 bases remaining between them. This CDR3 contains 13 residues. The CDR3 bases are TGTGCCAGCAGTGAAGCGCAGGTGTACGAGCAGTACTTC. It encodes CASSEAQVYEQYF.

As for this clone: The germline gene is not matched at one end of the junction; a read error may be the cause. The rearrangement uses TRBV5-1 and TRBJ2-1; D is ambiguous. The CDR3 sequence is 12 residues long. Germline V gives CDR1 SGHRS, CDR2 YFSETQ. This CDR3 is CASSLSFNEQFF. In DNA form, the CDR3 reads TGCGCCAGCAGCCTTTCCTTCAATGAGCAGTTCTTC. The full variable domain, completed using reference TRBV5-1 and TRBJ2-1, is KAGVTQTPRYLIKTRGQQVTLSCSPISGHRSVSWYQQTPGQGLQFLFEYFSETQRNKGNFPGRFSGRQFSNSRSEMNVSTLELGDSALYLCASSLSFNEQFFGPGTRLTVL.

This clone is a singleton in its sample. V gene TRBV7-2 combines with J gene TRBJ2-7, with TRBD1 matching 10 bases. Germline loops: CDR1 SGHTA, CDR2 FQGNSA. CDR3 length: 15 residues. The V and J ends lost 5 bases and 1 base, in that order; junction bases with no gene match: 5. The CDR3 loop is CASSPGQGSSYEQYF. DNA of the CDR3: TGTGCCAGCAGCCCGGGACAGGGGAGTTCCTACGAGCAGTACTTC.

This clone appeared a few times. This chain joins TRBV6-2 or TRBV6-3 and TRBJ2-3, with 7 bases matching TRBD1. This CDR3 is built from 15 residues. Trimming removed 0 bases from V and 2 bases from J; junction bases left unmatched: 2. Per the germline V gene, CDR1 is MNHEY and CDR2 is SVGEGT. Here the CDR3 DNA reads TGTGCCAGCAGTTACTCCGGACAGGCCACAGATACGCAGTATTTT. It translates to CASSYSGQATDTQYF.

The chain has TRBV12-3 or TRBV12-4 and TRBJ2-2, with D hard to call. Between the trimmed V and J ends, which lost 0 bases and 5 bases, there was a span of 4 bases. This CDR3 is 13 amino acids long. The CDR3 is CASSLAQTGELFF. CDR3 DNA: TGTGCCAGCAGTTTAGCTCAAACCGGGGAGCTGTTTTTT.